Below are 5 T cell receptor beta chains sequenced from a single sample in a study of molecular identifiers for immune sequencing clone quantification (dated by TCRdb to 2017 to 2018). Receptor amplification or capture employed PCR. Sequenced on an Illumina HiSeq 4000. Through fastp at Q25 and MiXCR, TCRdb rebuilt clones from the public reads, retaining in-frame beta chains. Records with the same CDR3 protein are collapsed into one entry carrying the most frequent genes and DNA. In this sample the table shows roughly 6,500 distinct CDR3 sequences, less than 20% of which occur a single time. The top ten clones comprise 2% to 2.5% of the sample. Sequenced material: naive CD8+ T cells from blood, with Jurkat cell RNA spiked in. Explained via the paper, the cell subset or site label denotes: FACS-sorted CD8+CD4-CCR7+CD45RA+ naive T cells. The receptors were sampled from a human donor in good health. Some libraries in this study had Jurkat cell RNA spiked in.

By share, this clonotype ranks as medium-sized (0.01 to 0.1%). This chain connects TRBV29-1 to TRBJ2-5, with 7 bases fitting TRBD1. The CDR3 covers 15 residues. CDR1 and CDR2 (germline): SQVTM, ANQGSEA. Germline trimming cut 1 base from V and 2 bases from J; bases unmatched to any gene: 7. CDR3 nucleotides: TGCAGCGTTGAAGGGACAGACAGGGCTCAAGAGACCCAGTACTTC. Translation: CSVEGTDRAQETQYF.

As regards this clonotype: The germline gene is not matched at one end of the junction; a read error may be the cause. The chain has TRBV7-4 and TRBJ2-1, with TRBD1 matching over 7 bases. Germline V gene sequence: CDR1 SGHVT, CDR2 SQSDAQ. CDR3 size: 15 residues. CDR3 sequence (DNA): TGTGCAAGCAGCTTAGCCGGGACAGTCTATGCTGAGCAGTTCTTC. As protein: CASSLAGTVYAEQFF.

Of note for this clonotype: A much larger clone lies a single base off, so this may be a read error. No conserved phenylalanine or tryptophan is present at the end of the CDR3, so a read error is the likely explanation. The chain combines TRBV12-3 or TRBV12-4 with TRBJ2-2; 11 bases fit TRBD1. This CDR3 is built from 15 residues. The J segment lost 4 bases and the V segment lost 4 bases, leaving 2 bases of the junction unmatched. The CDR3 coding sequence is TGTGCCAGCAGTTACGGGACAGGGGGCACCGGGGAGCTGTTTTCT. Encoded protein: CASSYGTGGTGELFS.

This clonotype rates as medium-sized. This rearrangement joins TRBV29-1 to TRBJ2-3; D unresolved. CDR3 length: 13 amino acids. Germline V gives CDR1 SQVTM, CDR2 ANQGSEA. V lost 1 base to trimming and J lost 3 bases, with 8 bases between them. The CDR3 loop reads CSVEVTLTDTQYF. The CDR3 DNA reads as TGCAGCGTTGAAGTTACGTTGACAGATACGCAGTATTTT.

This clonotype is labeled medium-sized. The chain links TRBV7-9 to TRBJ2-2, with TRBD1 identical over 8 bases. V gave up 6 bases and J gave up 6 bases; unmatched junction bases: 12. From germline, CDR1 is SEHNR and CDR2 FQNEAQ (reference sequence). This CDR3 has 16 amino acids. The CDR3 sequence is CASRPEMTGVPGELFF. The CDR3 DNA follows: TGTGCCAGCAGGCCAGAAATGACAGGGGTCCCCGGGGAGCTGTTTTTT. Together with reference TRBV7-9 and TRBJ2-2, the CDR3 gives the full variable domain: DTGVSQNPRHKITKRGQNVTFRCDPISEHNRLYWYRQTLGQGPEFLTYFQNEAQLEKSRLLSDRFSAERPKGSFSTLEIQRTEQGDSAMYLCASRPEMTGVPGELFFGEGSRLTVL.